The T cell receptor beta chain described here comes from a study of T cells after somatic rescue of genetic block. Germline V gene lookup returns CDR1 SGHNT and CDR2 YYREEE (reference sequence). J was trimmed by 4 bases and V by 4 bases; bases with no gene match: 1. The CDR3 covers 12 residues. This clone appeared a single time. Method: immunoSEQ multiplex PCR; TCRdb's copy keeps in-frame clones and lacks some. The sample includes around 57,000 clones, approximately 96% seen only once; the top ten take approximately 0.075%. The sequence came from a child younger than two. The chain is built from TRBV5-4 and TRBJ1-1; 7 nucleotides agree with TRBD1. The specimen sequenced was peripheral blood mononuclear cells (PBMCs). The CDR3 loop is CASSPGGTEAFF. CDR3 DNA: TGTGCCAGCAGCCCAGGGGGCACTGAAGCTTTCTTT.